Listed here are 32 T cell receptor beta chains from one sample, sequenced in a study of early T cells in non-severe SARS-CoV-2 infection. TCRdb re-called the 5' RACE reads through MiXCR, storing one row per CDR3 protein. The table includes 65,000 to 85,000 distinct CDR3 sequences, roughly 13% detected once. The sample was whole blood. All receptors derive from an adult who was a healthcare worker with PCR-confirmed SARS-CoV-2 infection or an uninfected control (not recorded which).

The rearrangement joins TRBV7-9 to TRBJ1-2; D is ambiguous. V lost 5 bases to trimming and J lost 2 bases, with 12 bases between them. Germline lookup yields CDR1 SEHNR and CDR2 FQNEAQ (reference sequence). The CDR3 contains 14 residues. The CDR3 reads CASSPAGYNYGYTF. In DNA, the CDR3 is TGTGCCAGCAGCCCGGCGGGGTACAACTATGGCTACACCTTC.

This clonotype was detected only a few times. The chain carries TRBV6-5 and TRBJ1-1; D unclear. Trimming took off 0 bases at V and 12 bases at J, with 11 bases between the two ends. This CDR3 is built from 12 residues. CDR1 is MNHEY and CDR2 is SVGAGI in the germline V gene. CDR3 sequence: CASSYSAEGTFF. CDR3 bases: TGTGCCAGCAGTTACTCGGCCGAAGGAACTTTCTTT.

V is TRBV6-5 and J is TRBJ1-1; TRBD1 agrees at 9 bases. Germline V gives CDR1 MNHEY, CDR2 SVGAGI. The CDR3 runs to 16 residues. Trimming took 6 bases from V and 4 from J; bases not matched to a gene: 12. The CDR3 nucleotides read TGTGCCAGCAGCCGCCGGGACAGGGTTTTTGTCACTGAAGCTTTCTTT. It translates to CASSRRDRVFVTEAFF.

This chain's CDR3 is CASSRAPQISGTEAFF. The CDR3 coding sequence is TGTGCCAGCAGCCGGGCACCGCAAATTTCGGGCACTGAAGCTTTCTTT. The J gene is TRBJ1-1, the V gene TRBV3-1; D unclear. This CDR3 has 16 residues. The germline V and J ends were trimmed by 4 bases and 4 bases, with 19 bases remaining between them. Germline CDR1 and CDR2: LGHDT and YNNKEL (reference sequence).

The chain is built from TRBV27 and TRBJ1-1, with D possibly TRBD1 on 5 matching bases. In germline, CDR1 is MNHEY, CDR2 SMNVEV (reference sequence). This CDR3 has 13 amino acids. V was clipped by 3 bases and J by 1 base, with 6 bases between them. This chain's CDR3 is CASSFQGNTEAFF. The DNA of the CDR3 is TGTGCCAGCAGTTTCCAGGGGAACACTGAAGCTTTCTTT.

The table lists this clonotype with many counts. The rearrangement links TRBV2 to TRBJ2-2; no clear D gene. This CDR3 region has 13 residues. Per germline, CDR1 SNHLY and CDR2 FYNNEI. Trimming removed 3 bases from V and 6 bases from J, with 8 bases in between. Written as DNA, the CDR3 is TGTGCCAGCAGTGAGGGCGGCTCCGGGGAGCTGTTTTTT. This translates into CASSEGGSGELFF.

The table lists this clonotype with a few counts. This rearrangement joins TRBV21-1 to TRBJ1-5. TRBV21-1 corresponds to a pseudogene. The CDR3 has 17 residues. Written as DNA, the CDR3 is TGTGCCAGCAGCCTTACGAAGGGATCGATTAGCAATCAGCCCCAGCATTTT. Its translation is CASSLTKGSISNQPQHF.

This clonotype appeared many times. J is TRBJ1-2 and V is TRBV5-6; D not certain. Looked up from germline, CDR1 is SGHDT and CDR2 is YYEEEE. CDR3 length: 16 residues. V was shortened by 6 bases and J by 1 base, with 19 bases between the two germline ends. CDR3 bases: TGTGCCAGCACCGAGACCGGACTGACTCTTAACTATGGCTACACCTTC. Translation: CASTETGLTLNYGYTF.

This clonotype occurred a few times. V gene TRBV5-1 combines with J gene TRBJ2-3; D gene uncertain. Trimming cost V 3 bases and J 0 bases, with 20 bases left between them. The CDR3 length is 18 residues. The germline V gene encodes CDR1 SGHRS and CDR2 YFSETQ. The CDR3 coding sequence is TGCGCCAGCAGCTGGCTAGGTGGCCCGGTGACTAGCACAGATACGCAGTATTTT. Amino acids: CASSWLGGPVTSTDTQYF.

The V and J genes are TRBV6-1 and TRBJ2-3, with 8 positions matching TRBD1. Losses at the gene ends were 2 bases for V and 7 bases for J; bases not matched to a gene: 5. Germline CDR1 MNHNS, CDR2 SASEGT. CDR3 length equals 14 residues. The CDR3 sequence is CASSERRGLNTQYF. Here the CDR3 DNA reads TGTGCCAGCAGTGAACGCAGGGGGCTGAATACGCAGTATTTT.

This clonotype occurred a few times. This chain connects TRBV21-1 to TRBJ1-5. TRBV21-1 is listed as a pseudogene. This CDR3 is built from 11 residues. The CDR3 DNA follows: TGTGCCAGCAGAAAGGTCACGCCCCAGCATTTT. It encodes CASRKVTPQHF.

This chain joins TRBV20-1 and TRBJ2-5; D is undetermined. Germline V gene data show CDR1 as DFQATT and CDR2 as SNEGSKA (reference sequence). V lost 5 bases and J lost 3, with 4 bases in between. The CDR3 is made up of 10 amino acids. The CDR3 here is CSASEETQYF. CDR3 sequence (DNA): TGCAGTGCTTCAGAAGAGACCCAGTACTTC.

The chain employs TRBV29-1 and TRBJ1-1; possibly TRBD1 for D (5 bases). The CDR3 consists of 15 residues. Germline loops: CDR1 SQVTM, CDR2 ANQGSEA. The V gene lost 5 bases and the J gene lost 1 base, with 17 bases spanning the gap. The CDR3 here is CSVSYHGAQNTEAFF. The CDR3 coding sequence is TGCAGCGTTTCTTACCACGGGGCTCAGAACACTGAAGCTTTCTTT.

This clonotype was picked up many times. The chain couples TRBV18 to TRBJ1-1; possible D gene TRBD1, 6 bases. V was trimmed by 6 bases and J by 4 bases, leaving 21 bases between them. Per the germline V gene, CDR1 is KGHSH and CDR2 is LQKENI. There are 16 residues in the CDR3. In DNA form, the CDR3 reads TGTGCCAGCTCCCGGGGGATAACAGGGTCAGGCACTGAAGCTTTCTTT. Its translation: CASSRGITGSGTEAFF.

The chain recombines TRBV9 with TRBJ1-4, with TRBD1 matching over 7 bases. The CDR3 contains 14 residues. J gave up 8 bases and V 4 bases, and 8 bases lay outside the gene matches. CDR1 and CDR2 (germline): SGDLS, YYNGEE. CDR3 protein: CASSPGQRGEKLFF. The CDR3 DNA is TGTGCCAGCAGCCCGGGACAGCGGGGGGAAAAACTGTTTTTT.

V and J are TRBV7-9 and TRBJ1-2; D is uncertain. The CDR3 is 13 amino acids. CDR1 is SEHNR, CDR2 FQNEAQ, per germline (reference sequence). V lost 3 bases and J lost 4, with 9 bases in between. This CDR3 is CASSFEQTYGYTF. DNA of the CDR3: TGTGCCAGCAGCTTTGAACAGACCTATGGCTACACCTTC.

The chain employs TRBV2 and TRBJ2-1; D may be TRBD1 (6 bases). Trimming removed 5 bases from V and 5 bases from J, with 16 bases in between. The CDR3 covers 15 residues. Germline V CDR1 and CDR2: SNHLY, FYNNEI. This chain's CDR3 is CASSFSRTADNEQFF. The CDR3 DNA is TGTGCCAGCAGTTTTAGTAGGACAGCCGACAATGAGCAGTTCTTC.

The rearrangement uses TRBV4-1 and TRBJ2-1; D remains unclear. Germline V lookup: CDR1 MGHRA, CDR2 YSYEKL. This CDR3 region has 15 residues. Deletions cut 1 base from V and 4 bases from J, with 11 bases between. The CDR3 reads CASSQVSDKYNEQFF. CDR3 sequence (DNA): TGCGCCAGCAGCCAAGTTTCCGACAAGTACAATGAGCAGTTCTTC.

The chain joins TRBV20-1 to TRBJ2-2; 15 positions match TRBD2. The CDR3 has 15 amino acids. Germline V gives CDR1 DFQATT, CDR2 SNEGSKA (reference sequence). V lost 5 bases to trimming and J lost 4 bases; unmatched junction nucleotides: 2. CDR3: CSAGLAGGPTGELFF. CDR3 nucleotide sequence: TGCAGTGCTGGACTAGCGGGGGGGCCCACCGGGGAGCTGTTTTTT.

This clonotype has only a few counts. The chain links TRBV7-8 to TRBJ2-1; the D is unclear. V lost 7 bases to trimming and J lost 0 bases, with 13 bases between them. The CDR3 has 15 amino acids. In germline, CDR1 is SGHVS, CDR2 FQNEAQ. DNA for the CDR3: TGTGCCAGCACCCCAACTCAGAGCTCCTACAATGAGCAGTTCTTC. The encoded protein is CASTPTQSSYNEQFF.

This clonotype has a handful of counts. The chain joins TRBV29-1 to TRBJ1-5; 11 nucleotides line up with TRBD1. V lost 5 bases and J lost 6; bases outside the gene matches: 6. The length of the CDR3 is 14 residues. The germline gives CDR1 SQVTM, CDR2 ANQGSEA. The CDR3 sequence: CSVRTGGASQPQHF. The CDR3 DNA follows: TGCAGCGTTAGGACAGGGGGCGCGTCTCAGCCCCAGCATTTT.

The V call is TRBV5-1, the J call TRBJ1-6; D perhaps matches TRBD1 (5 bases). In germline, CDR1 is SGHRS, CDR2 YFSETQ. Trimming removed 0 bases at V and 7 bases at J, with 11 bases between. The length of the CDR3 is 15 residues. This CDR3 is CASSLEEGRNSPLHF. Written as DNA, the CDR3 is TGCGCCAGCAGCTTGGAGGAGGGGAGGAATTCACCCCTCCACTTT.

The genes are TRBV2 and TRBJ2-5; D gene ambiguous. CDR3 length: 14 amino acids. V was pared by 3 bases and J by 2 bases, with 10 bases between. Germline CDR1 reads SNHLY; CDR2 reads FYNNEI. The DNA of the CDR3 is TGTGCCAGCAGTGATCCGTGGGCGCAAGAGACCCAGTACTTC. Residues: CASSDPWAQETQYF.

The chain joins TRBV29-1 to TRBJ2-3, with TRBD1 matching 8 bases. Germline V gene sequence: CDR1 SQVTM, CDR2 ANQGSEA. This CDR3 contains 12 residues. CDR3 loop: CTTLQGADTQYF. The CDR3 bases are TGCACTACCCTACAGGGGGCAGATACGCAGTATTTT.

This clonotype was seen ten or more times. The rearrangement uses TRBV28 and TRBJ2-1; TRBD2 might be the D (6 bases). Germline V gene lookup returns CDR1 MDHEN and CDR2 SYDVKM. The ends were cut back, 8 bases at V and 5 bases at J, with 16 bases in the middle. This CDR3 comprises 14 residues. The CDR3 DNA follows: TGTGCCAGCTTCGGGACTCACGGAGACAATGAGCAGTTCTTC. Its translation is CASFGTHGDNEQFF.

The V gene is TRBV11-2, the J gene TRBJ2-7; D not resolved. The CDR3 runs to 15 residues. CDR1 and CDR2 from the germline V gene are SGHAT and FQNNGV. Trimming took off 5 bases at V and 0 bases at J, with 14 bases between the two ends. CDR3 in amino acids: CASSPRPESSYEQYF. In DNA form, the CDR3 reads TGTGCCAGCAGCCCCCGCCCCGAAAGCTCCTACGAGCAGTACTTC.

Of note for this clonotype: Being one base from a much bigger clone, this may be a read error. This sequence joins TRBV11-2 and TRBJ2-3, with 8 bases fitting TRBD2. CDR1 SGHAT and CDR2 FQNNGV come from the germline V gene. The CDR3 has 15 residues. CDR3 region: CVSSYGAGESDTQYF. DNA of the CDR3: TGTGTCAGCAGCTACGGAGCGGGAGAGTCGGATACGCAGTATTTT.

This clonotype has more than one count but fewer than ten. The rearrangement uses TRBV24-1 and TRBJ1-5, with D possibly being TRBD1 (5 bases). The CDR3 is made up of 15 amino acids. Germline assignment: CDR1 KGHDR and CDR2 SFDVKD. V was pared by 2 bases and J by 1 base, with 8 bases between. CDR3 protein: CATSDSGRSNQPQHF. The DNA of the CDR3 is TGTGCCACCAGTGATTCAGGGCGCAGCAATCAGCCCCAGCATTTT.

This clonotype was counted between two and nine times. The CDR3, as DNA: TGTGCCAGCAGCCAAGTGGGGTCCTACGAGCAGTACTTC. The encoded protein is CASSQVGSYEQYF. The J gene is TRBJ2-7, the V gene TRBV3-1, with no clear D. Per the germline V gene, CDR1 is LGHDT and CDR2 is YNNKEL (reference sequence). The CDR3 loop spans 13 amino acids. Trimming took off 1 base at V and 1 base at J, with 5 bases between the two ends.

This clonotype was observed a few times. J is TRBJ2-3 and V is TRBV18, with 9 bases aligning to TRBD1. This CDR3 spans 16 amino acids. Germline V gene data show CDR1 as KGHSH and CDR2 as LQKENI. The J segment lost 2 bases and the V segment lost 8 bases, leaving 11 bases of the junction unmatched. The CDR3 protein is CASRPRQGDPTDTQYF. CDR3 bases: TGTGCCAGCCGACCCCGACAGGGGGATCCCACAGATACGCAGTATTTT.

The J gene is TRBJ1-5, the V gene TRBV2, with 8 bases lining up with TRBD1. The CDR3 loop spans 12 amino acids. Germline V CDR1 and CDR2: SNHLY, FYNNEI. Losses at the gene ends were 6 bases for V and 11 bases for J; bases not matched to a gene: 6. CDR3 protein: CASSLDRGTQHF. The CDR3 bases are TGTGCCAGCAGCCTTGACAGGGGCACCCAGCATTTT. The variable domain in full, completed from reference TRBV2 and TRBJ1-5, reads EPEVTQTPSHQVTQMGQEVILRCVPISNHLYFYWYRQILGQKVEFLVSFYNNEISEKSEIFDDQFSVERPDGSNFTLKIRSTKLEDSAMYFCASSLDRGTQHFGDGTRLSIL.

This clonotype was counted only a few times. DNA for the CDR3: TGTGCCAGCAGCTGGGCAGCAAACAATGAGCAGTTCTTC. This encodes CASSWAANNEQFF. The chain uses TRBV7-7 and TRBJ2-1; D unresolved. The CDR3 is made up of 13 amino acids. V was clipped by 4 bases and J by 5 bases, with 9 bases between them. CDR1 is SSHAT and CDR2 is FNYEAQ in the germline V gene (reference sequence).